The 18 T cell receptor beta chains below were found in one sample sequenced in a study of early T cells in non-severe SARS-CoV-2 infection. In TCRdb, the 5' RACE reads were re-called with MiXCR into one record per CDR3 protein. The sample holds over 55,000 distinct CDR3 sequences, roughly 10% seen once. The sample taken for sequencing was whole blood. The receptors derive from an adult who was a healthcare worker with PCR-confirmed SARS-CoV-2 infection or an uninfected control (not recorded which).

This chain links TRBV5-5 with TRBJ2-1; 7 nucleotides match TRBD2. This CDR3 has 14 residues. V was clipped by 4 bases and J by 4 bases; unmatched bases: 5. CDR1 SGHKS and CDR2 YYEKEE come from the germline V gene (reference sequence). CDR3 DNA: TGTGCCAGCAGCCCGCTAGCGGTTTACAATGAGCAGTTCTTC. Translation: CASSPLAVYNEQFF.

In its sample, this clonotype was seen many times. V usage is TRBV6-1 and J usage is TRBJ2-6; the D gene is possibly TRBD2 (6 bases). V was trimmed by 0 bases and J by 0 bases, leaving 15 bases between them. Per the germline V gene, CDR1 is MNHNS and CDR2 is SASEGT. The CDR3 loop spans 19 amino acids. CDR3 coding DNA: TGTGCCAGCAGTGAAGCGCTTAAGGGACTGCTCTCTGGGGCCAACGTCCTGACTTTC. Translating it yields CASSEALKGLLSGANVLTF.

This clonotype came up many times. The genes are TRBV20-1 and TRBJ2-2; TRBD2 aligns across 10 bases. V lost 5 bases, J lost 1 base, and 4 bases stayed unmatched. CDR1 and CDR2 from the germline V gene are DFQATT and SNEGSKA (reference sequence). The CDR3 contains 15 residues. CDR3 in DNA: TGCAGTGCTGCCGGACTAGCGGAGAACACCGGGGAGCTGTTTTTT. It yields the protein CSAAGLAENTGELFF.

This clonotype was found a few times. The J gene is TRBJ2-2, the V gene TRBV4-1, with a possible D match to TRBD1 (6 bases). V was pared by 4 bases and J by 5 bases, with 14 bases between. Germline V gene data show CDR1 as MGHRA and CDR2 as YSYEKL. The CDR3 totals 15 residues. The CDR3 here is CASSLVTGKTGELFF. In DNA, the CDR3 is TGCGCCAGCAGCCTAGTCACAGGGAAGACCGGGGAGCTGTTTTTT.

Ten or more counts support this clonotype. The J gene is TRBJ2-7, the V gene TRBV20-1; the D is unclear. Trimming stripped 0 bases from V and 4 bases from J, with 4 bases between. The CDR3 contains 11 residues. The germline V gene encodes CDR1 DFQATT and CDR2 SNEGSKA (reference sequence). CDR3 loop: CSAREGYEQYF. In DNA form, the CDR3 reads TGCAGTGCTAGAGAAGGGTACGAGCAGTACTTC.

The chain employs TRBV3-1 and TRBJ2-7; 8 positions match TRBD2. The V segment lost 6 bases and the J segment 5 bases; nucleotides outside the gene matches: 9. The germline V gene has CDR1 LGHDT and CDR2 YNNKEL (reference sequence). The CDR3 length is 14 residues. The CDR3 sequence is CASRSSGRGNEQYF. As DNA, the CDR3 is TGTGCCAGCAGGTCAAGCGGGAGAGGGAACGAGCAGTACTTC.

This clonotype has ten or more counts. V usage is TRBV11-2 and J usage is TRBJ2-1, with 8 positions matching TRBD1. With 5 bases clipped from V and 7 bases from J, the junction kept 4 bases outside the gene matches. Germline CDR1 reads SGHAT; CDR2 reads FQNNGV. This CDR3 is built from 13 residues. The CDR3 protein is CASSMDRDNEQFF. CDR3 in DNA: TGTGCCAGCAGCATGGACAGGGATAATGAGCAGTTCTTC.

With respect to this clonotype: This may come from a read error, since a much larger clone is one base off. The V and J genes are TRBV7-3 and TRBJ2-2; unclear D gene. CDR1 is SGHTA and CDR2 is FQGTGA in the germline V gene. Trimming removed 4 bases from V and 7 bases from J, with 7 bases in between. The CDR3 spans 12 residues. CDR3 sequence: CASSSPVGELFF. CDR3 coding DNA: TGTGCCAGCAGCTCCCCGGTCGGGGAGCTGTTTTTT.

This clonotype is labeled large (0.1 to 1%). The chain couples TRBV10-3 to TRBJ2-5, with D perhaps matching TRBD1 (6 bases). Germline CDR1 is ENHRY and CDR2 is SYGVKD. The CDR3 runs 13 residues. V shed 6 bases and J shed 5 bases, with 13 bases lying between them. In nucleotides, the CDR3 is TGTGCCATCAGCGAAACAGGGTGGGAGACCCAGTACTTC. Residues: CAISETGWETQYF.

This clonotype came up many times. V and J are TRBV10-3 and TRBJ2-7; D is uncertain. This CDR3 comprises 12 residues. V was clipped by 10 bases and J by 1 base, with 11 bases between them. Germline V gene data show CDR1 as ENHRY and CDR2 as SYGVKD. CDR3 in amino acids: CATGPYSYEQYF. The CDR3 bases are TGTGCCACCGGCCCCTATTCCTACGAGCAGTACTTC.

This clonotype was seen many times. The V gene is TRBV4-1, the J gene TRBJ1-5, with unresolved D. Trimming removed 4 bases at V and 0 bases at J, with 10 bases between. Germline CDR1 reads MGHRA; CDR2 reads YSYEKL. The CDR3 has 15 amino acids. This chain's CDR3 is CASSPNPLSNQPQHF. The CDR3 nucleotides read TGCGCCAGCAGCCCCAACCCTCTTAGCAATCAGCCCCAGCATTTT.

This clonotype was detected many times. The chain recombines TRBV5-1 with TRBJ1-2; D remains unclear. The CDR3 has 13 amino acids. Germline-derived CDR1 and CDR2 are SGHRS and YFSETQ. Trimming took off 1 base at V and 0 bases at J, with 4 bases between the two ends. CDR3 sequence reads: CASSLQTNYGYTF. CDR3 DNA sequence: TGCGCCAGCAGCTTGCAGACTAACTATGGCTACACCTTC.

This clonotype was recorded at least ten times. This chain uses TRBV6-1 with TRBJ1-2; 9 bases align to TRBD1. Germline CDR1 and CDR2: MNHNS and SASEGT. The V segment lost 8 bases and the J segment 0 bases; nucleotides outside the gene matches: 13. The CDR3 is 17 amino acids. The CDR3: CASLSRDRAMTNYGYTF. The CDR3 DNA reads TGTGCCAGCCTAAGTCGGGACAGGGCAATGACTAACTATGGCTACACCTTC.

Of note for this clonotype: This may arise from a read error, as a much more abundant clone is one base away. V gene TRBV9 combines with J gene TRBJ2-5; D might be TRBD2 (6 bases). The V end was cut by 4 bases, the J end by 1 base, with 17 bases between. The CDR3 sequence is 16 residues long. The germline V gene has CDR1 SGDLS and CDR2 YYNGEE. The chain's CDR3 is CASSHLPAGSQETQYF. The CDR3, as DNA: TGTGCCAGCAGCCACCTTCCGGCGGGATCCCAAGAGACCCAGTACTTC.

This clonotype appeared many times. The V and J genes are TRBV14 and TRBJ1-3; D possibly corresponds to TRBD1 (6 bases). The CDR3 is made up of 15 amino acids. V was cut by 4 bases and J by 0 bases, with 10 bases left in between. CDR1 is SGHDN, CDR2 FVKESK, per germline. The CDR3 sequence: CASSRTGNSGNTIYF. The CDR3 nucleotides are TGTGCCAGCAGCCGAACAGGGAACTCTGGAAACACCATATATTTT.

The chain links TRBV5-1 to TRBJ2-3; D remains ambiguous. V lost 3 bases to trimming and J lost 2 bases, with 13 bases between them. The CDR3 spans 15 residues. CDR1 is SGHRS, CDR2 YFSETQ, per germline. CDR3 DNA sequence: TGCGCCAGCAGCTCGGCGCAGCGAGCCACAGATACGCAGTATTTT. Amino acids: CASSSAQRATDTQYF.

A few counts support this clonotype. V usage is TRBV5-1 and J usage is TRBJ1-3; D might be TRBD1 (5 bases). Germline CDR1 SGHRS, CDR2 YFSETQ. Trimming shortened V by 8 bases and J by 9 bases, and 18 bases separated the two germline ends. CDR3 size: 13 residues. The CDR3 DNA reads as TGCGCCAGTGGTGGGGGGAATCACGGCACCATATATTTT. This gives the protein CASGGGNHGTIYF.

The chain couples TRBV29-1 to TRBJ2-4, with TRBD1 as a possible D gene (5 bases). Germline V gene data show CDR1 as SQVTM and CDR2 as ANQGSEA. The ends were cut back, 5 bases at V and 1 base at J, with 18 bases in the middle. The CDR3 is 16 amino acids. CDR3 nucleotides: TGCAGCGTTCAGGAACAGGCCTTAGAGGCCAAAAACATTCAGTACTTC. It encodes CSVQEQALEAKNIQYF.